The present entry profiles one T cell receptor beta chain with its context. The data originate from a study of T cell changes during pregnancy in multiple sclerosis. CDR1 is KGHSH, CDR2 LQKENI, per germline. Trimming at V came to 6 bases and at J to 5 bases, leaving 5 bases not matched to a gene. The CDR3 sequence is 13 residues long. Data came from immunoSEQ multiplex PCR; TCRdb stores just in-frame clones and leaves some out. This sample yields roughly 93,000 clones, of which 80% to 95% are seen a single time; 0.8% to 0.95% belongs to the top ten. This specimen was peripheral blood, taken before pregnancy. This TCR was sampled from a female donor with multiple sclerosis, enrolled in a pregnancy study. V is TRBV18 and J is TRBJ1-1, with 8 positions matching TRBD1. The CDR3 sequence is CASSPTGVTEAFF. The CDR3 DNA follows: TGTGCCAGCTCGCCGACAGGGGTAACTGAAGCTTTCTTT.